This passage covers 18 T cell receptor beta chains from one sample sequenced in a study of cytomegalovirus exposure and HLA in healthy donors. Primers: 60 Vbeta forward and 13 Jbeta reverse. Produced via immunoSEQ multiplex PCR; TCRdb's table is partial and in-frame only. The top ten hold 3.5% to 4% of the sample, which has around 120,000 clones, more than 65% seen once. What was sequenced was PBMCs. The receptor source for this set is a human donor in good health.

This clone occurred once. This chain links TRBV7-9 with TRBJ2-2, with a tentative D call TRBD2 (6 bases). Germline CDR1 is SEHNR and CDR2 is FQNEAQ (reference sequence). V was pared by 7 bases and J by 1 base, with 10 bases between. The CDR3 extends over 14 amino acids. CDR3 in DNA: TGTGCCAGCATCCTTAGCGGGAACACCGGGGAGCTGTTTTTT. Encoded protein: CASILSGNTGELFF.

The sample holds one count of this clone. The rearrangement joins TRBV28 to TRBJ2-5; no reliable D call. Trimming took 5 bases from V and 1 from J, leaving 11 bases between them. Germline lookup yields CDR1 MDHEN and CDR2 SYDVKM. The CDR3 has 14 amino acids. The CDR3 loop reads CASSPPAPQETQYF. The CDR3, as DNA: TGTGCCAGCAGTCCTCCTGCGCCCCAAGAGACCCAGTACTTC.

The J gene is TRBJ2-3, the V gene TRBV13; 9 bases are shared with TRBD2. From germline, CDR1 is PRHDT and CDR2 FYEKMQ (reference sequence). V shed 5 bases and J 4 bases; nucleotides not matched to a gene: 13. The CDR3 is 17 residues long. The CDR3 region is CASSPKGGRASADTQYF. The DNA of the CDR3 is TGTGCCAGCAGCCCAAAGGGCGGGAGGGCGTCCGCAGATACGCAGTATTTT.

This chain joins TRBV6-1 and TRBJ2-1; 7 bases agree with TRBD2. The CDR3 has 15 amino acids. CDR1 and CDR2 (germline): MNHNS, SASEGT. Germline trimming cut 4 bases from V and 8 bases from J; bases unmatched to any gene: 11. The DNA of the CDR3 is TGTGCCAGCAGTGCCCGAGGACTAGACGGGGATGAGCAGTTCTTC. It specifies CASSARGLDGDEQFF.

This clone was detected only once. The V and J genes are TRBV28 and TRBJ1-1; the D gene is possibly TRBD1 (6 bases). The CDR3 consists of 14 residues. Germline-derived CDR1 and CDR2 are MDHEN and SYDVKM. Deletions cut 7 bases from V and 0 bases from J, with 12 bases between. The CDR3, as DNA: TGTGCCAGCACTGGGGGCAGTCTGAACACTGAAGCTTTCTTT. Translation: CASTGGSLNTEAFF. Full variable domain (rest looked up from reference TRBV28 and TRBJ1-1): DVKVTQSSRYLVKRTGEKVFLECVQDMDHENMFWYRQDPGLGLRLIYFSYDVKMKEKGDIPEGYSVSREKKERFSLILESASTNQTSMYLCASTGGSLNTEAFFGQGTRLTVV.

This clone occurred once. CDR3 amino acids: CASSLAHTTGSSSYEQYF. For the CDR3, the DNA is TGTGCCAGCAGTTTAGCCCACACAACAGGATCCAGCTCCTACGAGCAGTACTTC. V usage is TRBV27 and J usage is TRBJ2-7; possible D gene TRBD1, 5 bases. Germline values: CDR1 MNHEY, CDR2 SMNVEV (reference sequence). This CDR3 is built from 18 residues. Trimming cost V 2 bases and J 0 bases, with 20 bases left between them.

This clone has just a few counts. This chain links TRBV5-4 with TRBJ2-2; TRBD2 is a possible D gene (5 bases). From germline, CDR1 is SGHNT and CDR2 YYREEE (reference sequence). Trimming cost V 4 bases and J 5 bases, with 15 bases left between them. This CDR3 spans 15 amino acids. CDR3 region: CASSLPRGRTGELFF. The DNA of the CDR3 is TGTGCCAGCAGCCTCCCCCGAGGGCGTACCGGGGAGCTGTTTTTT.

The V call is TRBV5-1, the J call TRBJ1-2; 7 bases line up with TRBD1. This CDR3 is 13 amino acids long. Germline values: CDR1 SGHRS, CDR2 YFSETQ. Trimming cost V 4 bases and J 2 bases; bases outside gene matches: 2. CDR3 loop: CASSGGQNYGYTF. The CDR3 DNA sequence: TGCGCCAGCAGCGGGGGACAGAACTATGGCTACACCTTC.

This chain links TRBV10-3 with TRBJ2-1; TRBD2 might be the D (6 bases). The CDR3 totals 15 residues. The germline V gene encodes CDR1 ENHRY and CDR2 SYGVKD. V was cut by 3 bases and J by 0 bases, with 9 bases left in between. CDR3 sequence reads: CAISDAGPSYNEQFF. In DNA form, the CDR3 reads TGTGCCATCAGTGATGCGGGGCCCTCCTACAATGAGCAGTTCTTC.

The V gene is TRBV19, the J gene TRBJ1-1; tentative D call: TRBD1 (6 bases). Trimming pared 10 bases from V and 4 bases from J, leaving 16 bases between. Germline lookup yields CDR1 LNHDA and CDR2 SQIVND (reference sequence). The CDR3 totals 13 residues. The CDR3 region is CAIHREGGTEAFF. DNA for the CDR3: TGTGCCATACACAGGGAGGGGGGCACTGAAGCTTTCTTT.

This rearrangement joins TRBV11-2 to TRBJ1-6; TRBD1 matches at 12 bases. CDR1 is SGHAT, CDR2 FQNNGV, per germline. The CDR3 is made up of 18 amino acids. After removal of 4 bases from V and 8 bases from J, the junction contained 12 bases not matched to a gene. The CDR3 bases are TGTGCCAGCAGCTCAGAGAGGGGACAGGGGGCCTCCTATTCACCCCTCCACTTT. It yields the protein CASSSERGQGASYSPLHF.

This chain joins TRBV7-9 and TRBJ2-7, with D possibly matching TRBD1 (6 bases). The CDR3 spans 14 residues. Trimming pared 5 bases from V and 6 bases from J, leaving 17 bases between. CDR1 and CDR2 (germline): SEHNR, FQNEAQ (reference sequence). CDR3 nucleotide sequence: TGTGCCAGCAGCCCGGGGACAATCTCACCCGAGCAGTACTTC. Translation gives CASSPGTISPEQYF.

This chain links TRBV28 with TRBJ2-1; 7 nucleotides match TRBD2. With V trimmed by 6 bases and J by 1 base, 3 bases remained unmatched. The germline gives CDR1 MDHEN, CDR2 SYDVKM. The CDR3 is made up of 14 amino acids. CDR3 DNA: TGTGCCAGCAGGTACGGGGGGTCCTACAATGAGCAGTTCTTC. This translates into CASRYGGSYNEQFF.

DNA for the CDR3: TGTGCCAGCAGCCCACAGGACCCGGGACAGGGTAGAGAAAAACTGTTTTTT. It yields the protein CASSPQDPGQGREKLFF. This sequence joins TRBV7-9 and TRBJ1-4, with 9 bases lining up with TRBD1. V was pared by 5 bases and J by 8 bases, with 15 bases of the junction left unmatched. This CDR3 region has 17 residues. Looked up from germline, CDR1 is SEHNR and CDR2 is FQNEAQ (reference sequence).

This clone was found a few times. Here the CDR3 DNA reads TGTGCCAGCAGCTTAGATCTTAGGGGAAATTCACCCCTCCACTTT. This codes for CASSLDLRGNSPLHF. The chain carries TRBV7-6 and TRBJ1-6; possible D gene TRBD1, 5 bases. Germline CDR1 is SGHVS and CDR2 is FNYEAQ. V shed 1 base and J shed 7 bases, with 11 bases lying between them. The length of the CDR3 is 15 residues. Full variable domain (remainder filled in from reference TRBV7-6 and TRBJ1-6): GAGVSQSPRYKVTKRGQDVALRCDPISGHVSLYWYRQALGQGPEFLTYFNYEAQQDKSGLPNDRFSAERPEGSISTLTIQRTEQRDSAMYRCASSLDLRGNSPLHFGNGTRLTVT.

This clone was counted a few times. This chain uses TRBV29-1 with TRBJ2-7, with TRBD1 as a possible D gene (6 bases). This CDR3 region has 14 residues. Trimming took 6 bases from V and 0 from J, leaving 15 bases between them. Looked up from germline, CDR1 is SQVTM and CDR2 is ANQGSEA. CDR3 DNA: TGCAGCGTGGGTCGGACAGTGACCTCCTACGAGCAGTACTTC. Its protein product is CSVGRTVTSYEQYF.

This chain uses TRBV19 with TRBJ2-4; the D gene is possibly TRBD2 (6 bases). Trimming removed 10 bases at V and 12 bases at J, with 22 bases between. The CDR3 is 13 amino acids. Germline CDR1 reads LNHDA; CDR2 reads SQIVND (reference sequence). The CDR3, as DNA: TGTGCCACCAGTCTCAGACTAGAGTCGAATCAGTACTTC. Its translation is CATSLRLESNQYF.

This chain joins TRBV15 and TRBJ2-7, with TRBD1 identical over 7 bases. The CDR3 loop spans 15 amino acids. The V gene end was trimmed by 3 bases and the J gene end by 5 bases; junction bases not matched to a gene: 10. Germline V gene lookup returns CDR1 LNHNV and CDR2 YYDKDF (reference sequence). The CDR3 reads CATSSWGQMSNEQYF. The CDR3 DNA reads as TGTGCCACCAGCAGTTGGGGACAGATGTCGAACGAGCAGTACTTC. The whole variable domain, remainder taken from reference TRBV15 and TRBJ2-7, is DAMVIQNPRYQVTQFGKPVTLSCSQTLNHNVMYWYQQKSSQAPKLLFHYYDKDFNNEADTPDNFQSRRPNTSFCFLDIRSPGLGDTAMYLCATSSWGQMSNEQYFGPGTRLTVT.